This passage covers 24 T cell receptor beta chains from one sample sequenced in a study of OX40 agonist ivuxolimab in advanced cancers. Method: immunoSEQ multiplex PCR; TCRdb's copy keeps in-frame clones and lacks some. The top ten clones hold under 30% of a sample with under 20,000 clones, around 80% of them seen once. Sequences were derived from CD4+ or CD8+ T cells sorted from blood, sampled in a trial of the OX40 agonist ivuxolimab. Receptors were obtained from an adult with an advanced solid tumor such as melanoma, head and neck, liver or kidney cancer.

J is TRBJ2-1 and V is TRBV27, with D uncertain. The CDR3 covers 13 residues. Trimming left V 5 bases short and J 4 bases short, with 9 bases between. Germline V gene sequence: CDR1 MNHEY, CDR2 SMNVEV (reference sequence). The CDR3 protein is CASSVAAYNEQFF. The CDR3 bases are TGTGCCAGCAGTGTCGCCGCTTACAATGAGCAGTTCTTC.

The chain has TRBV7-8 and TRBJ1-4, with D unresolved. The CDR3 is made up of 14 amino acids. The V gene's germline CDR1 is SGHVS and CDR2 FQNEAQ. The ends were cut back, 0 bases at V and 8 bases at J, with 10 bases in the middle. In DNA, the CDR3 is TGTGCCAGCAGCTTAGCGTATGACAAAGAAAAACTGTTTTTT. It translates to CASSLAYDKEKLFF.

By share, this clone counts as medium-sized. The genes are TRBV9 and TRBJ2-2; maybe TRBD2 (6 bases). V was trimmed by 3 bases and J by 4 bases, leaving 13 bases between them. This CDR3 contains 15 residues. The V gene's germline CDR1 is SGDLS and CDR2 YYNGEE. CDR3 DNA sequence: TGTGCCAGCAGCGGGGGACTTCAGGGCACCGGGGAGCTGTTTTTT. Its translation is CASSGGLQGTGELFF.

CDR3 nucleotide sequence: TGCGCCAGCAGCTTGGGACAGACTTACTACGAGCAGTACTTC. This encodes CASSLGQTYYEQYF. This sequence joins TRBV5-1 and TRBJ2-7, with D maybe TRBD1 (5 bases). Germline loops: CDR1 SGHRS, CDR2 YFSETQ. This CDR3 is built from 14 residues. Trimming took 0 bases from V and 3 from J, leaving 10 bases between them.

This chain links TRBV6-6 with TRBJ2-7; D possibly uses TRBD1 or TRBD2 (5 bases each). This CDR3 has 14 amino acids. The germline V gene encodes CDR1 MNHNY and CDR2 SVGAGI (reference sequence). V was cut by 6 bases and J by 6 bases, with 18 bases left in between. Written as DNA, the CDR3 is TGTGCCAGCAGCCTTGAGGGACCGTGGACCGAGCAGTACTTC. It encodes CASSLEGPWTEQYF.

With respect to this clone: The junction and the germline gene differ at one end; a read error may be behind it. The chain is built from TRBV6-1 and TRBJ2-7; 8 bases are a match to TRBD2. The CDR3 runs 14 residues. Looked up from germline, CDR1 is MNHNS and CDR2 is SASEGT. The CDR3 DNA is TGTGCCAGCAGTCAAGCGGGAGCGGGCTACGAGCAGTACTTC. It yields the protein CASSQAGAGYEQYF.

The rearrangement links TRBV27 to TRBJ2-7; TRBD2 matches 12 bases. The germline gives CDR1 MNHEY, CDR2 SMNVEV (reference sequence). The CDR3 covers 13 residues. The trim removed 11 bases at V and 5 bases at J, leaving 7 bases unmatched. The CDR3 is CAVLAGGGHEQYF. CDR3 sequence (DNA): TGTGCCGTTCTAGCGGGAGGGGGCCACGAGCAGTACTTC.

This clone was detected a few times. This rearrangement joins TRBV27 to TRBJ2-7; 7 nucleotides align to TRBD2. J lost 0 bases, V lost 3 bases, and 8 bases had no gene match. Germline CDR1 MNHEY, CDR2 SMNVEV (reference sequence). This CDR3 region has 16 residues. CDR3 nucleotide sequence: TGTGCCAGCAGTTTTTCTGGCGGGAGAGTCTCCTACGAGCAGTACTTC. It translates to CASSFSGGRVSYEQYF.

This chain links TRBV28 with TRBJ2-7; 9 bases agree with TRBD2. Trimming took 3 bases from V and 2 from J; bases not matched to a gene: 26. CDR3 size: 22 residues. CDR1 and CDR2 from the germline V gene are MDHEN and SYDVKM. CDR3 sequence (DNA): TGTGCCAGCAGTTTTCGGCTTAAAAGGGAGCGGACGAGCGGGAGGCTACCCTACGAGCAGTACTTC. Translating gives CASSFRLKRERTSGRLPYEQYF.

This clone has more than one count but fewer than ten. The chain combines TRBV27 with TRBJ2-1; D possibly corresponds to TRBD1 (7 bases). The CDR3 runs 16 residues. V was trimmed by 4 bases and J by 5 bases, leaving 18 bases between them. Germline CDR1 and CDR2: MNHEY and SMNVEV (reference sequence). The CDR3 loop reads CASSSSRGEWDNEQFF. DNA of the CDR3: TGTGCCAGCAGTTCTTCCAGGGGGGAGTGGGACAATGAGCAGTTCTTC.

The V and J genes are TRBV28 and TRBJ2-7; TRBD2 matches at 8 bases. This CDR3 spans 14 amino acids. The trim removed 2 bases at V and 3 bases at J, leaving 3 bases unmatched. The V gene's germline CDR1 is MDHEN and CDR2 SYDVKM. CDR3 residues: CASSLSTSGYEQYF. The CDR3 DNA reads TGTGCCAGCAGTTTAAGTACTAGCGGCTACGAGCAGTACTTC.

The CDR3 DNA sequence: TGTGCCAGCAGCTTTTACTCCTACAATGAGCAGTTCTTC. This sequence encodes CASSFYSYNEQFF. The chain is built from TRBV5-6 and TRBJ2-1; no definite D call. V lost 2 bases, J lost 0 bases, and 3 bases lay in between. Germline V gene data show CDR1 as SGHDT and CDR2 as YYEEEE. The CDR3 spans 13 residues. Based on the CDR3 plus reference TRBV5-6 and TRBJ2-1, the full variable domain is DAGVTQSPTHLIKTRGQQVTLRCSPKSGHDTVSWYQQALGQGPQFIFQYYEEEERQRGNFPDRFSGHQFPNYSSELNVNALLLGDSALYLCASSFYSYNEQFFGPGTRLTVL.

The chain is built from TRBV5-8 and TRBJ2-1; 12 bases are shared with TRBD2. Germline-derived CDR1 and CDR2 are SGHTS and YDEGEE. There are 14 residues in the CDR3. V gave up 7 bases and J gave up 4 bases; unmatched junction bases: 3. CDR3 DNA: TGTGCCAGCCTACTAGCGGGGGGTTACAATGAGCAGTTCTTC. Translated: CASLLAGGYNEQFF.

CDR3 DNA sequence: TGTGCCAGCAGTTTAGGGGGGCCTGGAAACACCATATATTTT. This encodes CASSLGGPGNTIYF. J is TRBJ1-3 and V is TRBV27, with a tentative D call TRBD1 (6 bases). The CDR3 covers 14 residues. With 2 bases removed from V and 2 bases from J, the gap between germline ends came to 7 bases. The germline CDR1 and CDR2 sequences are MNHEY and SMNVEV (reference sequence).

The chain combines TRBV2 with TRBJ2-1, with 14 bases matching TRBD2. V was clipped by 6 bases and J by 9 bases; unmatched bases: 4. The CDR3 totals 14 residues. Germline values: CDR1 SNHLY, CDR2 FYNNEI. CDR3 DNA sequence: TGTGCCAGCAGGACTAGCGGGGGGGCCATTGAGCAGTTCTTC. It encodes CASRTSGGAIEQFF. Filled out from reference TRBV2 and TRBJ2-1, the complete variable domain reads EPEVTQTPSHQVTQMGQEVILRCVPISNHLYFYWYRQILGQKVEFLVSFYNNEISEKSEIFDDQFSVERPDGSNFTLKIRSTKLEDSAMYFCASRTSGGAIEQFFGPGTRLTVL.

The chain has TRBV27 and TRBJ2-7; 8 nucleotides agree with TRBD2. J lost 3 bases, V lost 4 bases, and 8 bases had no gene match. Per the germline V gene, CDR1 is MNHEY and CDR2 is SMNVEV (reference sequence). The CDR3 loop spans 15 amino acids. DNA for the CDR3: TGTGCCAGCAGTTCAGGACTAGCTAGGATCTACGAGCAGTACTTC. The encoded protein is CASSSGLARIYEQYF.

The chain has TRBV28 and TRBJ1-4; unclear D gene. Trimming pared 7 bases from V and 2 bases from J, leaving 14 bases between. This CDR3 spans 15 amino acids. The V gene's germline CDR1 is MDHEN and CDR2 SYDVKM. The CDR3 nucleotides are TGTGCCAGCAACCCGACGGCACGTACTAATGAAAAACTGTTTTTT. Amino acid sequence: CASNPTARTNEKLFF.

As DNA, the CDR3 is TGTGCCAGCCAGAGGGGGGGAACAGATACGCAGTATTTT. It is translated as CASQRGGTDTQYF. The chain links TRBV25-1 to TRBJ2-3, with D possibly matching TRBD2 (7 bases). The CDR3 runs to 13 residues. Per germline, CDR1 MGHDK and CDR2 SYGVNS. V was trimmed by 8 bases and J by 3 bases, leaving 12 bases between them.

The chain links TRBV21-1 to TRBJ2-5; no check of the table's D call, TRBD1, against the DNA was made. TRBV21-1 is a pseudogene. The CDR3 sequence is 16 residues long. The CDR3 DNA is TGTGCCAGCAGCGCCCTGACAGGGGATCTCCAAGAGACCCAGTACTTC. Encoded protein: CASSALTGDLQETQYF.

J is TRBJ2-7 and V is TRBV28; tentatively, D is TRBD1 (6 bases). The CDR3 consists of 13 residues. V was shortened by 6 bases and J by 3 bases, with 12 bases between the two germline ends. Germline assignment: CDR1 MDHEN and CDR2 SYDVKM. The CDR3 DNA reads TGTGCCAGCAGCTCAAACAGGGTCTACGAGCAGTACTTC. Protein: CASSSNRVYEQYF. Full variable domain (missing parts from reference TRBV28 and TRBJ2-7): DVKVTQSSRYLVKRTGEKVFLECVQDMDHENMFWYRQDPGLGLRLIYFSYDVKMKEKGDIPEGYSVSREKKERFSLILESASTNQTSMYLCASSSNRVYEQYFGPGTRLTVT.

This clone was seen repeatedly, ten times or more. The CDR3 here is CASSLAQPTDTQYF. The CDR3 DNA reads as TGTGCCAGCAGCTTAGCTCAACCCACAGATACGCAGTATTTT. The chain links TRBV7-8 to TRBJ2-3; D gene unclear. CDR3 length equals 14 residues. Germline V gene lookup returns CDR1 SGHVS and CDR2 FQNEAQ. Trimming removed 0 bases from V and 2 bases from J, with 6 bases in between.

The DNA of the CDR3 is TGCGCCAGCAGCCAAGATCAGGCAGCATTCTATGGCTACACCTTC. Its protein is CASSQDQAAFYGYTF. The V gene is TRBV4-3, the J gene TRBJ1-2; D is undetermined. Germline V lookup: CDR1 LGHNA, CDR2 YSLEER. This CDR3 comprises 15 residues. Trimming shortened V by 0 bases and J by 4 bases, and 12 bases separated the two germline ends.

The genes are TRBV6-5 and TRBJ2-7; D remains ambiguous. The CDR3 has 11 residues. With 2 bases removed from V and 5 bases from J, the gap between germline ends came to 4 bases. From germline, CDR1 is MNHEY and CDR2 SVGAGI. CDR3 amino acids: CASSYGHEQYF. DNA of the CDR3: TGTGCCAGCAGTTACGGACACGAGCAGTACTTC.

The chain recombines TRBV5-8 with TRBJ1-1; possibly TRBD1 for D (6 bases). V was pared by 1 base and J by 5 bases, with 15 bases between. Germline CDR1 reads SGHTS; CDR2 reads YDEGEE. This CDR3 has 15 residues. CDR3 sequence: CASSLLDRWGTEAFF. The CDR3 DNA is TGTGCCAGCAGCTTGCTCGACAGGTGGGGGACTGAAGCTTTCTTT.